This entry features one T cell receptor (beta chain) sequence. TCRdb processed the RT-PCR reads anew with MiXCR; each CDR3 protein has one entry. Of about 680,000 distinct CDR3 sequences listed, approximately 14% are singletons. The V and J ends lost 6 bases and 8 bases respectively, with 19 bases between them. CDR3 length equals 13 residues. Looked up from germline, CDR1 is DFQATT and CDR2 is SNEGSKA (reference sequence). The rearrangement links TRBV20-1 to TRBJ1-2, with D tentatively TRBD1 (6 bases). The clonotype originates from a female donor in good health, serving as a healthy control. Input material: memory CD4+ T cells from blood. As DNA, the CDR3 is TGCAGTGCCGATAGGGGGGGGATTGGGGGCTACACCTTC. This encodes CSADRGGIGGYTF.